The following is a TCR beta chain sequence with its context. The target antigen is unknown. The sample comes from a study of beta chain features in type 1 diabetes. Study conclusions and caveats: It was possible that PCR favored shorter templates, equally so in patients and controls. Among all four CD4+ subsets, Type 1 diabetes patients had TCRB CDR3s that were moderately but significantly shorter. In the patient group, naive, central memory and Treg TCRB repertoires seemed more alike than in the healthy donor group.

TCRB transcripts that were expressed got sequenced, as all of the isolated RNA had been reverse transcribed. The table came from immunoSEQ multiplex PCR; TCRdb's copy has only in-frame clones and leaves some out. The sample holds 140,000 or so clones, 10% to 15% seen once. A heparinised blood draw that averaged about 120 mL was obtained once from each donor. Sorted CD4+ subsets: naive, central memory, regulatory, stem cell-like memory (CD45RO/CCR7/CD25/CD127/CD95/CD27 panel). The CDR3 runs to 13 residues. Trimming took off 5 bases at V and 5 bases at J, with 12 bases between the two ends. Germline CDR1 KGHSH, CDR2 LQKENI.

This receptor was obtained from a young man with type 1 diabetes. Sequenced: central memory CD4+ T cells from blood. The chain links TRBV18 to TRBJ1-2; tentative D call: TRBD1 (6 bases). The CDR3 sequence: CASSADRMYGYTF. The CDR3 DNA sequence: TGTGCCAGCTCAGCCGACAGGATGTATGGCTACACCTTC.